This T cell receptor (beta chain) was sequenced during a study of T cells in Graves' hyperthyroidism and ophthalmopathy. Over 9 ml of fresh peripheral blood supplied the PBMCs. RNA transcripts gave rise to amplified TCR beta CDR3 regions. A first-round RT-PCR of the TCR CDR3 used the HTBI primer set. One entry per CDR3 protein results from TCRdb running MiXCR on the multiplex PCR reads. The sample comprises around 400,000 distinct CDR3 sequences, around 25% of which are singletons, and roughly 80% rests with the top ten. Input material: blood. The sequence was collected from a man aged 50 to 60 with Graves' hyperthyroidism.

The CDR3 nucleotides are TGTGCCAGCAGCGTAGGATTTACCCCGGCCAATGAGCAGTTCTTC. Protein: CASSVGFTPANEQFF. The J gene is TRBJ2-1, the V gene TRBV9, with D hard to call. Between the trimmed V and J ends, which lost 0 bases and 6 bases, there was a span of 13 bases. In germline, CDR1 is SGDLS, CDR2 YYNGEE. This CDR3 spans 15 amino acids. Filled out from reference TRBV9 and TRBJ2-1, the complete variable domain reads DSGVTQTPKHLITATGQRVTLRCSPRSGDLSVYWYQQSLDQGLQFLIQYYNGEERAKGNILERFSAQQFPDLHSELNLSSLELGDSALYFCASSVGFTPANEQFFGPGTRLTVL.